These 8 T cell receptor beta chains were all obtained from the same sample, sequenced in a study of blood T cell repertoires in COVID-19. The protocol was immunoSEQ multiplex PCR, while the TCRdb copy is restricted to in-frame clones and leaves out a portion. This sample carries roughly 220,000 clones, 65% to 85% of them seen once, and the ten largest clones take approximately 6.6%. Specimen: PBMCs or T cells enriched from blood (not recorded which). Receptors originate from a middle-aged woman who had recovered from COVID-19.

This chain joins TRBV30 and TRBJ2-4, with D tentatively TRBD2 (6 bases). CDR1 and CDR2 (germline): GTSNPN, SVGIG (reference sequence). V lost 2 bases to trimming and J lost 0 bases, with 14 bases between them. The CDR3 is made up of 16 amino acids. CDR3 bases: TGTGCCTGGAGTCCGATAGCGGTACTAGCCAAAAACATTCAGTACTTC. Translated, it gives CAWSPIAVLAKNIQYF.

CDR3 DNA sequence: TGTGCCAGCAGCGAAGGGGTCGCAGGGGAGGGCTATGGCTACACCTTC. Its protein product is CASSEGVAGEGYGYTF. The chain links TRBV7-2 to TRBJ1-2, with D perhaps TRBD1 (6 bases). V was clipped by 5 bases and J by 4 bases, with 20 bases between them. CDR1 is SGHTA, CDR2 FQGNSA, per germline. This CDR3 region has 16 residues.

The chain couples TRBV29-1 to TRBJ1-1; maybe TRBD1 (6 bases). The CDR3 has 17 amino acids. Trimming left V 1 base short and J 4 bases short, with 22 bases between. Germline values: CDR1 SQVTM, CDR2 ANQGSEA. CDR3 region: CSVEAWHREGGGTEAFF. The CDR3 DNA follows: TGCAGCGTTGAAGCCTGGCACAGGGAGGGTGGGGGCACTGAAGCTTTCTTT.

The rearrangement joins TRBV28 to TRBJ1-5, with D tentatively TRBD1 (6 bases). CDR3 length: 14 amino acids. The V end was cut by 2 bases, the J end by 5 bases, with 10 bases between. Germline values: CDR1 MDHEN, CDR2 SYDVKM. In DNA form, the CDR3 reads TGTGCCAGCAGTTTAAGACAGGTCGATCAGCCCCAGCATTTT. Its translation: CASSLRQVDQPQHF.

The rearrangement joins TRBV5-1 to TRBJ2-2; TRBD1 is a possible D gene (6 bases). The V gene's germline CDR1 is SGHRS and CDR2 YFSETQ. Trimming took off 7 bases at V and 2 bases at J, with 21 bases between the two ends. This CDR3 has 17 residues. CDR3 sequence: CASSLGSGGHNTGELFF. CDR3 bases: TGCGCCAGCTCCTTGGGATCTGGGGGACACAACACCGGGGAGCTGTTTTTT.

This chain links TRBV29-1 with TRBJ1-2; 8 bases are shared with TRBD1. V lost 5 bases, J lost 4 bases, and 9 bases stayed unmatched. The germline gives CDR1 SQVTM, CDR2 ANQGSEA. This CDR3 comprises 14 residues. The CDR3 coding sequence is TGCAGCGTTTTTACTAGGACAGGGAGCTATGGCTACACCTTC. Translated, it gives CSVFTRTGSYGYTF. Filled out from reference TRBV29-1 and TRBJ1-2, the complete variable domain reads SAVISQKPSRDICQRGTSLTIQCQVDSQVTMMFWYRQQPGQSLTLIATANQGSEATYESGFVIDKFPISRPNLTFSTLTVSNMSPEDSSIYLCSVFTRTGSYGYTFGSGTRLTVV.

The CDR3 DNA reads as TGTGCCAGCAGTAATCGACTAGCGGGATACAATGAGCAGTTCTTC. Protein sequence: CASSNRLAGYNEQFF. This rearrangement joins TRBV6-5 to TRBJ2-1; 11 bases match TRBD2. This CDR3 has 15 amino acids. J was trimmed by 4 bases and V by 5 bases; bases with no gene match: 4. The germline V gene encodes CDR1 MNHEY and CDR2 SVGAGI.

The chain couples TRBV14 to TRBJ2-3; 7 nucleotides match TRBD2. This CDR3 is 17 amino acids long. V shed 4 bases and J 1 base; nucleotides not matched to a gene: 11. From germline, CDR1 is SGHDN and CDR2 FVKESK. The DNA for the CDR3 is TGTGCCAGCAGCCGGTTGTCGGGCGGGGGAGGCACAGATACGCAGTATTTT. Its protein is CASSRLSGGGGTDTQYF.